The 5 T cell receptor beta chains presented below share a single source sample, sequenced in a study of blood T cells in healthy people across ages. Primed by a sample-barcoded 5' primer and a J-beta primer mix, a second PCR proceeded for 7 to 11 cycles. TCRdb re-called the 5' RACE reads through MiXCR, storing one row per CDR3 protein. Of roughly 550,000 distinct CDR3 sequences listed, approximately 25% are singletons. These data also formed part of another study, on T cells of mothers and their children.

The sample comprised blood. Every receptor here comes from a boy under 18 in good health.

This clonotype showed up just a few times. The chain recombines TRBV2 with TRBJ2-7; TRBD1 agrees at 8 bases. The CDR3 has 14 amino acids. V dropped 6 bases and J dropped 5; count of bases not matched to a gene: 9. Germline V gene sequence: CDR1 SNHLY, CDR2 FYNNEI. The chain's CDR3 is CASRTRGLRDEQYF. The CDR3 region has the DNA TGTGCCAGCAGGACCAGGGGGCTGAGGGACGAGCAGTACTTC. Using reference TRBV2 and TRBJ2-7 for the parts outside the CDR3, the full variable domain is EPEVTQTPSHQVTQMGQEVILRCVPISNHLYFYWYRQILGQKVEFLVSFYNNEISEKSEIFDDQFSVERPDGSNFTLKIRSTKLEDSAMYFCASRTRGLRDEQYFGPGTRLTVT.

This clonotype appeared a few times. V usage is TRBV3-1 and J usage is TRBJ2-1, with 7 bases identical to TRBD2. The DNA end is more similar to TRBJ2-7, so the J call may be wrong. The CDR3 is made up of 14 amino acids. Germline V gives CDR1 LGHDT, CDR2 YNNKEL (reference sequence). CDR3 amino acids: CASSRATSTYEQYF. CDR3 bases: TGTGCCAGCAGCCGGGCGACTAGCACTTACGAGCAGTACTTC.

The rearrangement uses TRBV20-1 and TRBJ2-5; TRBD2 matches 10 bases. Germline values: CDR1 DFQATT, CDR2 SNEGSKA (reference sequence). V dropped 6 bases and J dropped 11; count of bases not matched to a gene: 15. This CDR3 has 14 amino acids. CDR3 DNA: TGCAGTGCCTCTATAGCGGGAGGTGTAGGAGAGCAGTACTTC. Its protein is CSASIAGGVGEQYF.

The table lists this clonotype with a few counts. The genes are TRBV28 and TRBJ2-1; no clear D gene. Trimming took off 5 bases at V and 15 bases at J, with 17 bases between the two ends. Germline V gene lookup returns CDR1 MDHEN and CDR2 SYDVKM. The CDR3 has 12 residues. CDR3 loop: CASSAWTTTAFF. As DNA, the CDR3 is TGTGCCAGCAGTGCATGGACCACCACGGCGTTCTTC. Full variable domain (remainder filled in from reference TRBV28 and TRBJ2-1): DVKVTQSSRYLVKRTGEKVFLECVQDMDHENMFWYRQDPGLGLRLIYFSYDVKMKEKGDIPEGYSVSREKKERFSLILESASTNQTSMYLCASSAWTTTAFFGPGTRLTVL.

This clonotype was found a few times. The V call is TRBV24-1, the J call TRBJ1-4; 8 positions agree with TRBD1. This CDR3 is built from 18 residues. Looked up from germline, CDR1 is KGHDR and CDR2 is SFDVKD. V trimming: 3 bases; J trimming: 0 bases; junction bases outside the gene matches: 8. The CDR3 region is CATSDRDGTGTTNEKLFF. The CDR3 DNA sequence: TGTGCCACCAGTGATCGCGATGGGACAGGAACAACTAATGAAAAACTGTTTTTT.